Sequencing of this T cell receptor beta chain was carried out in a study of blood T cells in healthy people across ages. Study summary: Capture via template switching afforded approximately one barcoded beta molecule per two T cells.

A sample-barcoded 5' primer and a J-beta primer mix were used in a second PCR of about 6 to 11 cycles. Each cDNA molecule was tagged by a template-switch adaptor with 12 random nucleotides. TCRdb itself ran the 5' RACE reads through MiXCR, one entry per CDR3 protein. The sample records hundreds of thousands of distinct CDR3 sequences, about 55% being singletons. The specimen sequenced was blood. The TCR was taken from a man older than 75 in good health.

The CDR3 sequence is CSATPGQVIKNIQYF. The CDR3 DNA sequence: TGCAGTGCTACTCCGGGACAGGTGATCAAAAACATTCAGTACTTC. The V call is TRBV20-1, the J call TRBJ2-4; 8 bases map to TRBD1. The V segment lost 4 bases and the J segment 3 bases; nucleotides outside the gene matches: 8. The germline gives CDR1 DFQATT, CDR2 SNEGSKA (reference sequence). The length of the CDR3 is 15 residues.